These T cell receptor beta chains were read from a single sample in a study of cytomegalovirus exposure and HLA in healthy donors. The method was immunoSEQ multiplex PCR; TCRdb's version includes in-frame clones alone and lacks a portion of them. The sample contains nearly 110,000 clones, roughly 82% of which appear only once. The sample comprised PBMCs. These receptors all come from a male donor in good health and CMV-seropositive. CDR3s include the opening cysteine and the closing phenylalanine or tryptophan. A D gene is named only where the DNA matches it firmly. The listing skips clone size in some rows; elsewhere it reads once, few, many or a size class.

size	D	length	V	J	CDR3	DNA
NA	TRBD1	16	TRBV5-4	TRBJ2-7	CASSTAGTGRLYEQYF	TGTGCCAGCAGCACTGCCGGGACAGGGAGACTCTACGAGCAGTACTTC
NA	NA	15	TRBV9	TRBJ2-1	CASSFLVNPYNEQFF	TGTGCCAGCAGCTTCCTAGTCAACCCCTACAATGAGCAGTTCTTC
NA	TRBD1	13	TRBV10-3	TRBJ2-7	CAIRRGRKDEQYF	TGTGCCATCAGGAGGGGGCGCAAGGACGAGCAGTACTTC
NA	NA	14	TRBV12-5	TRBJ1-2	CASGLQGTIEGYTF	TGTGCTAGTGGTTTGCAGGGGACTATAGAGGGCTACACCTTC
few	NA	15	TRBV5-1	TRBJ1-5	CASSLEWPNNQPQHF	TGCGCCAGCAGCTTGGAGTGGCCGAACAATCAGCCCCAGCATTTT
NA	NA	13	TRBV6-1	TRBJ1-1	CASSTQVNTEAFF	TGTGCCAGCAGTACTCAGGTGAACACTGAAGCTTTCTTT
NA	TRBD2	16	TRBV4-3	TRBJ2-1	CASSQDGRGAYNEQFF	TGCGCCAGCAGCCAAGATGGGCGGGGGGCCTACAATGAGCAGTTCTTC
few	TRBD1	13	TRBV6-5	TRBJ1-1	CASRGQPNTEAFF	TGTGCCAGCAGGGGACAGCCTAACACTGAAGCTTTCTTT
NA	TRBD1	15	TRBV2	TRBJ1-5	CASRRQGVVNQPQHF	TGTGCCAGCAGACGACAGGGGGTGGTGAATCAGCCCCAGCATTTT
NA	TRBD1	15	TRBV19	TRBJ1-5	CASSSGTGSNQPQHF	TGTGCCAGTAGTTCCGGGACAGGTAGCAATCAGCCCCAGCATTTT
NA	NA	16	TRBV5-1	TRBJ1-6	CASSPTQGTYNSPLHF	TGCGCCAGCAGCCCAACCCAGGGGACCTATAATTCACCCCTCCACTTT
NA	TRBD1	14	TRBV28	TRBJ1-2	CASSLTGDSYGYTF	TGTGCCAGCAGTTTAACAGGGGATAGCTATGGCTACACCTTC
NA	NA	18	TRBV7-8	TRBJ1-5	CASSARIRDIRPHQPQHF	TGTGCCAGCAGCGCACGTATCCGGGACATACGCCCCCATCAGCCCCAGCATTTT
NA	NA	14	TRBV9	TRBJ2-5	CASSAETDQETQYF	TGTGCCAGCAGCGCCGAGACAGACCAAGAGACCCAGTACTTC
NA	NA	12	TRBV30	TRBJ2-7	CAWSVVGGEQYF	TGTGCCTGGAGTGTGGTTGGCGGCGAGCAGTACTTC
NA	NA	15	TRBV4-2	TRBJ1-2	CASSQAAGTNYGYTF	TGTGCCAGCAGCCAAGCCGCGGGGACTAACTATGGCTACACCTTC
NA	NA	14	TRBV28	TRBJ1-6	CASSLRGDNSPLHF	TGTGCCAGCAGTTTAAGGGGCGATAATTCACCCCTCCACTTT
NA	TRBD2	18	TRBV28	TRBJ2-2	CASSLLGLAGDDTGELFF	TGTGCCAGCAGTTTATTGGGACTAGCGGGGGACGACACCGGGGAGCTGTTTTTT
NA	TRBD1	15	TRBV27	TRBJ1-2	CASREPGQGSYGYTF	TGTGCCAGCAGAGAACCGGGACAGGGTAGCTATGGCTACACCTTC
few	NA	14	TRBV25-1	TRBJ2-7	CASSARTVPYEQYF	TGTGCCAGCAGTGCCCGGACAGTTCCCTACGAGCAGTACTTC
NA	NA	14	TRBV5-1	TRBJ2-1	CASSLGGGPGEQFF	TGCGCCAGCAGCTTGGGGGGGGGCCCAGGAGAGCAGTTCTTC
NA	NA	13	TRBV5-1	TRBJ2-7	CASSGGSSYEQYF	TGCGCCAGTTCAGGGGGGAGCTCCTACGAGCAGTACTTC
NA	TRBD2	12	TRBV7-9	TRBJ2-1	CASSLGGGEQFF	TGTGCCAGCAGCTTAGGGGGGGGTGAGCAGTTCTTC
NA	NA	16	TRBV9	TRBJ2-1	CASSVSSTTGNNEQFF	TGTGCCAGCAGCGTATCCAGCACTACCGGTAACAATGAGCAGTTCTTC
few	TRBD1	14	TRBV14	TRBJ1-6	CASSQKQGRSPLNF	TGTGCCAGCAGCCAAAAACAGGGGCGTTCACCCCTCAACTTT
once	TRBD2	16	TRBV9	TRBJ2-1	CASSTRLAQPYNEQFF	TGTGCCAGCAGCACTCGACTAGCCCAACCCTACAATGAGCAGTTCTTC
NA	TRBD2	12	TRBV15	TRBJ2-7	CATGAGGYEQYF	TGTGCCACCGGAGCGGGAGGGTACGAGCAGTACTTC
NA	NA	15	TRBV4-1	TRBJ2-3	CASSQEERSTDTQYF	TGCGCCAGCAGCCAAGAAGAGAGAAGCACAGATACGCAGTATTTT
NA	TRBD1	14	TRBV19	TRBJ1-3	CATRQGSSGNTIYF	TGTGCCACCCGACAGGGGAGCTCTGGAAACACCATATATTTT
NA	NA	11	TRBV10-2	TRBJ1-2	CASSDGRGYTF	TGCGCCAGCAGTGATGGGAGGGGCTACACCTTC
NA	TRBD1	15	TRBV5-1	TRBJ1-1	CASSLLNRGNTEAFF	TGCGCCAGCAGCTTGCTGAACAGGGGGAACACTGAAGCTTTCTTT
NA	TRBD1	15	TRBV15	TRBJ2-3	CATSRTGASTDTQYF	TGTGCCACCAGCAGAACAGGGGCTAGCACAGATACGCAGTATTTT
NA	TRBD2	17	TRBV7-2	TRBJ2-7	CASSALAGGRSSYEQYF	TGTGCCAGCAGCGCGCTAGCGGGGGGTCGAAGCTCCTACGAGCAGTACTTC
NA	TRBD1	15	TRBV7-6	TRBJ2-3	CASSLQTGGTDTQYF	TGTGCCAGCAGCTTACAAACAGGGGGGACAGATACGCAGTATTTT
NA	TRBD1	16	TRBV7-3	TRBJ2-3	CASSSQGDRGADTQYF	TGTGCCAGCAGCTCGCAGGGGGACAGAGGGGCAGATACGCAGTATTTT
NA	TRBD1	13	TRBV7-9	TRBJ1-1	CASSLTGVGEAFF	TGTGCCAGCAGCTTAACAGGGGTGGGTGAAGCTTTCTTT
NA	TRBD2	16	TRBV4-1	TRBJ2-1	CASESTSGSSYNEQFF	TGCGCCAGCGAGTCTACTAGCGGGAGCTCCTACAATGAGCAGTTCTTC
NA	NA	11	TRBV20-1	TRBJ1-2	CSAATGEGYTF	TGCAGTGCTGCCACGGGTGAGGGCTACACCTTC
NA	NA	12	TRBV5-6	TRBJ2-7	CASSFSVNEQYF	TGTGCCAGCAGCTTTAGTGTAAACGAGCAGTACTTC
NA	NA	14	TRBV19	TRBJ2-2	CASSIAAVTGELFF	TGTGCCAGTAGTATAGCGGCGGTCACCGGGGAGCTGTTTTTT
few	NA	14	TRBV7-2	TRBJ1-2	CASSLDLGLGGYTF	TGTGCCAGCAGCTTAGACCTGGGCCTGGGTGGCTACACCTTC
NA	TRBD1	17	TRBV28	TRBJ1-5	CASSPPRTGGKGQPQHF	TGTGCCAGCAGCCCTCCCCGGACAGGGGGGAAGGGTCAGCCCCAGCATTTT
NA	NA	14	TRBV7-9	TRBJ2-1	CASSLRPAGSQQFF	TGTGCCAGCAGCCTACGTCCGGCGGGGTCGCAGCAGTTCTTC
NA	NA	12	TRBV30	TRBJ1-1	CALEAGATKAFF	TGTGCCTTAGAAGCGGGGGCGACAAAAGCTTTCTTT
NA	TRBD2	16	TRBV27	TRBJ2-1	CASSLWTSGHNNEQFF	TGTGCCAGCAGTTTATGGACTAGCGGGCATAACAATGAGCAGTTCTTC
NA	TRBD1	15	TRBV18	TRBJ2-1	CASSPGQVSYNEQFF	TGTGCCAGCTCACCGGGACAGGTCTCCTACAATGAGCAGTTCTTC
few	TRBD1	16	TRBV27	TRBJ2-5	CASSIPPDRGLETQYF	TGTGCCAGCAGTATCCCCCCGGACAGGGGGCTGGAGACCCAGTACTTC
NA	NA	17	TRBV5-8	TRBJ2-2	CASSRFTTASLTGELFF	TGTGCCAGCAGCCGTTTCACTACGGCGAGTCTCACCGGGGAGCTGTTTTTT
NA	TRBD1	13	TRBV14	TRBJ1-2	CASSQDRWDGYTF	TGTGCCAGCAGCCAGGACAGGTGGGATGGCTACACCTTC
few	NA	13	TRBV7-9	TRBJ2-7	CASSLPRHYEQYF	TGTGCCAGCAGCTTACCCAGGCACTACGAGCAGTACTTC